This T cell receptor (beta chain) stems from a study of cytomegalovirus exposure and HLA in healthy donors. The study's findings and limits: Per a later analysis, HLA-associated TCR beta chains showed more clonal expansion than other, equally common TCR beta chains. Associated with cytomegalovirus, according to the listing, were around 170 TCR beta chains.

The CDR3 spans 18 residues. Germline-derived CDR1 and CDR2 are MRHNA and SNTAGT. V lost 7 bases to trimming and J lost 1 base, with 25 bases between them. As to this clone: What it binds is unknown.

Unrecorded immune exposure was likely among donors, who were nominally healthy when sampled. Amplification used 60 Vbeta primers and 13 Jbeta primers. TCRdb's table, derived via immunoSEQ multiplex PCR, lists solely in-frame clones and lacks some. The repertoire holds 85,000 to 130,000 clones, with approximately 81% as singletons. Specimen: PBMCs. This clonotype was sampled from a female donor in good health and CMV-seropositive. The chain joins TRBV6-4 to TRBJ1-2; possibly TRBD1 for D (6 bases). The CDR3 DNA follows: TGTGCCAGCATTTTCCCCCCGGGACACGGCCCTGATAACTATGGCTACACCTTC. Its translation: CASIFPPGHGPDNYGYTF.